The rows below give T cell receptor beta chains drawn from one sample of a study of beta chain features in type 1 diabetes. Assay: immunoSEQ multiplex PCR; the TCRdb copy retains only in-frame clones and omits some. The data contain under 300,000 clones, about 30% of them singletons. Sequencing was carried out using central memory CD4+ T cells from blood. These receptors all stem from a man aged 25 to 40 in good health. CDR3s include the opening cysteine and the closing phenylalanine or tryptophan. Fields, in order: V gene, clone size, J gene, D gene, CDR3 DNA, CDR3 protein. A D gene is named only where the DNA matches it firmly. Expanded clones get a size class; other rows say once, few or many, or leave the size out.

TRBV28	few	TRBJ2-1	NA	TGTGCCAGCAGTTTACCGGCCGAACAGGGGCAGTTCTTC	CASSLPAEQGQFF
TRBV18	NA	TRBJ1-1	NA	TGTGCCAGCTCACCGGTAGGTGGTAGCACTGAAGCTTTCTTT	CASSPVGGSTEAFF
TRBV13	NA	TRBJ2-7	NA	TGTGCCCGCACCCGAAGGTCTGGGTACCACGAGCAGTACTTC	CARTRRSGYHEQYF
TRBV21-1	few	TRBJ1-2	NA	TGTGCCAGCACCATTTATGGGTTCGGCTACACCTTC	CASTIYGFGYTF
TRBV4-1	NA	TRBJ2-1	TRBD2	TGCGCCAGCAGCCAAGATGCGGGACTAGTTGAGCAGTTCTTC	CASSQDAGLVEQFF
TRBV28	few	TRBJ2-5	NA	TGTGCCAGCAGTTCTCGGGACACGATATCGCCAACCCAGTACTTC	CASSSRDTISPTQYF
TRBV7-7	few	TRBJ2-5	TRBD1	TGTGCCAGCAGCAGGGGACAGGGCGCTGGGGAGACCCAGTACTTC	CASSRGQGAGETQYF
TRBV30	few	TRBJ2-5	NA	TGTGCCTGGAGTGGCTTGGAGACCCAGTACTTC	CAWSGLETQYF
TRBV30	once	TRBJ1-1	NA	TGTGCCTGGAGCGGACAGTCTAACACTGAAGCTTTCTTT	CAWSGQSNTEAFF
TRBV12-5	NA	TRBJ2-7	NA	TGTGCTAGTGGTTTGTTCGGCCTTGAGCAGTACTTC	CASGLFGLEQYF
TRBV29-1	NA	TRBJ2-4	NA	TGCAGCGTTGAAGCTGAGCTAGCCAAAAACATTCAGTACTTC	CSVEAELAKNIQYF
TRBV6-5	NA	TRBJ2-1	TRBD1	TGTGCCAGCAGCGGGACAGGGGTTTACAATGAGCAGTTCTTC	CASSGTGVYNEQFF
TRBV2	NA	TRBJ2-1	TRBD1	TGTGCCAGCAGTCGGACAGGGGGCGTGGGGAATGAGCAGTTCTTC	CASSRTGGVGNEQFF
TRBV28	NA	TRBJ1-2	NA	TGTGCCAGCAGTATCGGGACGGCTTATGGCTACACCTTC	CASSIGTAYGYTF
TRBV5-6	NA	TRBJ1-1	NA	TGTGCCAGCAGCCCCTGGCGGTTGAACACTGAAGCTTTCTTT	CASSPWRLNTEAFF
TRBV2	few	TRBJ2-5	NA	TGTGCCAGCAACGGGGCAGGAGAGACCCAGTACTTC	CASNGAGETQYF
TRBV29-1	NA	TRBJ2-7	TRBD2	TGCAGCTTCCGACTAAGCCGGACTAGCGGGGATGACGAGCAGTACTTC	CSFRLSRTSGDDEQYF
TRBV7-2	few	TRBJ2-7	NA	TGTGCCAGCAGCTCACTCGACTACTCCTACGAGCAGTACTTC	CASSSLDYSYEQYF
TRBV6-1	NA	TRBJ1-2	TRBD1	TGTGCCAGCAGGACCTCCTTGACAGGGGTATATGGCTACACCTTC	CASRTSLTGVYGYTF
TRBV4-3	few	TRBJ2-7	NA	TGCGCCAGCAGCCAAGAAGCCTCCTACGAGCAGTACTTC	CASSQEASYEQYF
TRBV9	few	TRBJ2-3	TRBD2	TGTGCCAGCAGCGCCGGGACTACTCGGGCAGATACGCAGTATTTT	CASSAGTTRADTQYF
TRBV7-2	few	TRBJ1-6	NA	TGTGCCAGCAGCAACAGGGCGGGGGGTTCACCCCTCCACTTT	CASSNRAGGSPLHF
TRBV11-3	few	TRBJ2-1	NA	TGTGCCAGCAGCTTAGGACAGTCTCTGGAGAATGAGCAGTTCTTC	CASSLGQSLENEQFF
TRBV11-2	few	TRBJ2-5	TRBD2	TGTGCCAGCAGCGCCCGACTAGCGGGAGAGGAGACCCAGTACTTC	CASSARLAGEETQYF
TRBV18	many	TRBJ2-7	TRBD2	TGTGCCAGCTCACCAGACGTGGGACTAGCTGTCGACGAGCAGTACTTC	CASSPDVGLAVDEQYF
TRBV30	NA	TRBJ1-2	TRBD1	TGTGCCTGGAGGTTCCTACAGGGGGGAGGCTACACCTTC	CAWRFLQGGGYTF
TRBV30	few	TRBJ2-3	TRBD2	TGTGCCTCGATGGGACTAGCTGGAGATACGCAGTATTTT	CASMGLAGDTQYF
TRBV2	NA	TRBJ2-2	NA	TGTGCCAGCAGTGTGGGCGCGAACACCGGGGAGCTGTTTTTT	CASSVGANTGELFF
TRBV11-2	few	TRBJ2-2	NA	TGTGCCAGCAGCTTAACTATAAACACCGGGGAGCTGTTTTTT	CASSLTINTGELFF
TRBV11-2	NA	TRBJ2-7	NA	TGTGCCAGCAGCTTAGTTCTCGATCGGATCTACTTC	CASSLVLDRIYF
TRBV6-5	NA	TRBJ2-1	TRBD1	TGTGCCAGCACGGGGACAGGGGGTTTCAATGAGCAGTTCTTC	CASTGTGGFNEQFF
TRBV30	NA	TRBJ2-3	NA	TGTGCCTGGGAGGGGACTGACACAGATACGCAGTATTTT	CAWEGTDTDTQYF
TRBV5-6	many	TRBJ2-5	TRBD2	TGTGCCAGCAGCCCTCGGCGGGGGGCCCAAGAGACCCAGTACTTC	CASSPRRGAQETQYF
TRBV7-2	NA	TRBJ2-7	NA	TGTGCCAGCAGCTTAGAGCCCCCTCTCGAGCAGTACTTC	CASSLEPPLEQYF
TRBV25-1	few	TRBJ2-3	NA	TGTGCCAGCAGTAGGGGAACAGATACGCAGTATTTT	CASSRGTDTQYF
TRBV28	NA	TRBJ2-5	TRBD2	TGTGCCAGCAGTTCTAGGAGCGGGAGTGGCCGGGAGACCCAGTACTTC	CASSSRSGSGRETQYF
TRBV30	NA	TRBJ1-5	NA	TGTGCCTGGAGTCCCCGGGGGGGGAGCAATCAGCCCCAGCATTTT	CAWSPRGGSNQPQHF
TRBV5-4	NA	TRBJ2-7	NA	TGTGCCAGCAGCTTGGATCCGGGGGGCCTTAGCTCCTACGAGCAGTACTTC	CASSLDPGGLSSYEQYF
TRBV10-3	NA	TRBJ1-2	NA	TGTGCCATCAGTGGGGGGACTGCCTATGGCTACACCTTC	CAISGGTAYGYTF
TRBV30	NA	TRBJ1-6	TRBD1	TGTGCCTGGAGCGGACAGGGGCGAGGCAAATCACCCCTCCACTTT	CAWSGQGRGKSPLHF
TRBV28	NA	TRBJ1-1	NA	TGTGCCAGCAGTATACAGGGCCCGCCGAAGGCTTTCTTT	CASSIQGPPKAFF